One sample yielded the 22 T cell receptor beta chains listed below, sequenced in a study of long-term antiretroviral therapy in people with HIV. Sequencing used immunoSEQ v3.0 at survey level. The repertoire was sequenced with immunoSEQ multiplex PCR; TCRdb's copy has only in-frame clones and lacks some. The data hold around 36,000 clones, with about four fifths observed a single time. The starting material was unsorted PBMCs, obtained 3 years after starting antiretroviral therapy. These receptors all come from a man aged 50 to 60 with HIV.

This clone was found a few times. The DNA of the CDR3 is TGTGCCAGCAGCGATCAGACCCTAGCGGTCTACGAGCAGTACTTC. Encoded protein: CASSDQTLAVYEQYF. J is TRBJ2-7 and V is TRBV7-2, with TRBD2 matching 7 bases. CDR1 and CDR2 from the germline V gene are SGHTA and FQGNSA. V lost 5 bases to trimming and J lost 3 bases; unmatched junction nucleotides: 10. The length of the CDR3 is 15 residues. Full variable domain (outside the CDR3, taken from reference TRBV7-2 and TRBJ2-7): GAGVSQSPSNKVTEKGKDVELRCDPISGHTALYWYRQSLGQGLEFLIYFQGNSAPDKSGLPSDRFSAERTGGSVSTLTIQRTQQEDSAVYLCASSDQTLAVYEQYFGPGTRLTVT.

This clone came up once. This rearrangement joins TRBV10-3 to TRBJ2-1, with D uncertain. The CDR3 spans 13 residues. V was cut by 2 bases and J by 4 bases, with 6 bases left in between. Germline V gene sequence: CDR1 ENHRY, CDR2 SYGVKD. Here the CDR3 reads CAISEVVYNEQFF. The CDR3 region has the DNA TGTGCCATCAGTGAGGTGGTGTACAATGAGCAGTTCTTC.

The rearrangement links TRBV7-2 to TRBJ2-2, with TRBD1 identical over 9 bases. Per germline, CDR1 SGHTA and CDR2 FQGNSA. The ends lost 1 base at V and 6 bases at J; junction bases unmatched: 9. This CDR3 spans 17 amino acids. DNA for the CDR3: TGTGCCAGCAGCTTAGGCACAGGGGGCGGGTGGGCCGGGGAGCTGTTTTTT. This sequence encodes CASSLGTGGGWAGELFF.

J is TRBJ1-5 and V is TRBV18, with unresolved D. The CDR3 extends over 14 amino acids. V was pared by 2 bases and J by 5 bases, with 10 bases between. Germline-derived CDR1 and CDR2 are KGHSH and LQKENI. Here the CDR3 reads CASSPRSGDQPQHF. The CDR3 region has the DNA TGTGCCAGCTCACCAAGGTCCGGGGATCAGCCCCAGCATTTT.

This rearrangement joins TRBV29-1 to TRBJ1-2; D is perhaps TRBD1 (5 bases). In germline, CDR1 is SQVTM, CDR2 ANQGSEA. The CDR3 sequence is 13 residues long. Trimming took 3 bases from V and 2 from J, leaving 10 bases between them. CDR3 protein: CSVEGTRNYGYTF. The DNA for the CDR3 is TGCAGCGTTGAGGGGACCAGAAACTATGGCTACACCTTC.

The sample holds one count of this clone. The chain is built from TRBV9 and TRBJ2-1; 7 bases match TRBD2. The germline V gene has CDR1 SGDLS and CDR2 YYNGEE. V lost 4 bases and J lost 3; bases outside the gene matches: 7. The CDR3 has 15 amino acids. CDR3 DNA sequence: TGTGCCAGCAGCTCAGCAGCGGGGAGCTACAATGAGCAGTTCTTC. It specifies CASSSAAGSYNEQFF.

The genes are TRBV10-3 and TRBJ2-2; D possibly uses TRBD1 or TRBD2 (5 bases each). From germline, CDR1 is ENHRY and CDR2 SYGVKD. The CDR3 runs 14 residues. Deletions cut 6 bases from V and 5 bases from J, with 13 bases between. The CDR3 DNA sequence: TGTGCCATCAGGGACCGGGACGGAACCGGGGAGCTGTTTTTT. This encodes CAIRDRDGTGELFF.

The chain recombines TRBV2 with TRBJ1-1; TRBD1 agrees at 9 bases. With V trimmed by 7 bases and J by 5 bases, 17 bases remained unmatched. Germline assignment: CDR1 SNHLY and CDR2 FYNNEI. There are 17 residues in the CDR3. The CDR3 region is CASMGTGRISGWTEAFF. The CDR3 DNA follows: TGTGCCAGCATGGGGACAGGGAGAATATCAGGGTGGACTGAAGCTTTCTTT.

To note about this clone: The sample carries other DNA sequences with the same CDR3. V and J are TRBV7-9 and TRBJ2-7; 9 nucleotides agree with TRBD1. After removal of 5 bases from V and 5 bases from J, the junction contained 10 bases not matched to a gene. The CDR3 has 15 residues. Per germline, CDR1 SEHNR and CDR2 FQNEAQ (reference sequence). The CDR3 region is CASSRSGTGSHEQYF. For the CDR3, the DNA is TGTGCCAGCAGCCGTTCCGGGACAGGGTCCCACGAGCAGTACTTC.

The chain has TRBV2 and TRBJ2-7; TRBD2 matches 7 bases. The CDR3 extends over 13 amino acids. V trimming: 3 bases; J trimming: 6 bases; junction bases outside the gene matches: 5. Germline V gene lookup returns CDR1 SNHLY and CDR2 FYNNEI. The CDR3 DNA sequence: TGTGCCAGCAGTGACGTTCCGGGGGGCGAGCAGTACTTC. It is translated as CASSDVPGGEQYF.

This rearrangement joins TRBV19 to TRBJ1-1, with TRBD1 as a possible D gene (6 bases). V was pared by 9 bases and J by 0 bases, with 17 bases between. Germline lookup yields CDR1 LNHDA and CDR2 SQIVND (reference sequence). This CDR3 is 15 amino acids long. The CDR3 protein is CASRGSDSLNTEAFF. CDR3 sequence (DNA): TGTGCCAGCAGAGGTTCGGACAGTCTGAACACTGAAGCTTTCTTT.

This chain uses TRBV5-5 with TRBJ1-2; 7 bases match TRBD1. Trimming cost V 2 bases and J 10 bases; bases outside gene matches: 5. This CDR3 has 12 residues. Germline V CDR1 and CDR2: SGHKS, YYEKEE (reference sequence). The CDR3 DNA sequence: TGTGCCAGCAGCTTTGGGACAGACTACTACACCTTC. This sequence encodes CASSFGTDYYTF.

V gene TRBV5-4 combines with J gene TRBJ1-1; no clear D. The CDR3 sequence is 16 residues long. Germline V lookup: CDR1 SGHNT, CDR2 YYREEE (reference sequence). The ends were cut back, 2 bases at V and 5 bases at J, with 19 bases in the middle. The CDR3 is CASSLRSRDGRTEAFF. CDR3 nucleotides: TGTGCCAGCAGCTTAAGATCGAGGGATGGGCGGACTGAAGCTTTCTTT.

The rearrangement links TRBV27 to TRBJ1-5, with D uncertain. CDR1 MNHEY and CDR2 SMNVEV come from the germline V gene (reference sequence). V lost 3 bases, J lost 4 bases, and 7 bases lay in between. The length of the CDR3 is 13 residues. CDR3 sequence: CASSLTINQPQHF. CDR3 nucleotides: TGTGCCAGCAGTTTGACGATTAATCAGCCCCAGCATTTT.

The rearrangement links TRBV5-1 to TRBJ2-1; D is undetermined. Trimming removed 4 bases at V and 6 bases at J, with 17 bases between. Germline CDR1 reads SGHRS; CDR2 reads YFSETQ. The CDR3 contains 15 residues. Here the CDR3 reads CASSPSRWVINEQFF. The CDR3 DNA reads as TGCGCCAGCAGCCCTTCAAGGTGGGTGATCAATGAGCAGTTCTTC.

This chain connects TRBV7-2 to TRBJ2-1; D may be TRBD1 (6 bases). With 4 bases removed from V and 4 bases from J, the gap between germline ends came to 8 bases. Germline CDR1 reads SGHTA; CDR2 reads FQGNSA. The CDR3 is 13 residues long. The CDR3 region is CASSWGQYNEQFF. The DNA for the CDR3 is TGTGCCAGCAGCTGGGGGCAGTACAATGAGCAGTTCTTC.

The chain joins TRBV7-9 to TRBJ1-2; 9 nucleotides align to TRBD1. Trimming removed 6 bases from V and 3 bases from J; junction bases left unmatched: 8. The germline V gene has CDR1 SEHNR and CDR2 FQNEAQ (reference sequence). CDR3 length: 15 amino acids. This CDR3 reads CASRSGQGTYYGYTF. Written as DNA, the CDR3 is TGTGCCAGCAGGTCAGGACAGGGGACTTACTATGGCTACACCTTC.

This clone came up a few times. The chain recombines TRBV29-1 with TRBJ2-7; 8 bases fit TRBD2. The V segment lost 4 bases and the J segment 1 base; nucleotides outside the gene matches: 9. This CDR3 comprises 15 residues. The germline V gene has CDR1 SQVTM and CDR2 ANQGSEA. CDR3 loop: CSVVPAGVPSYEQYF. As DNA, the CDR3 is TGCAGCGTTGTCCCAGCGGGAGTACCATCCTACGAGCAGTACTTC.

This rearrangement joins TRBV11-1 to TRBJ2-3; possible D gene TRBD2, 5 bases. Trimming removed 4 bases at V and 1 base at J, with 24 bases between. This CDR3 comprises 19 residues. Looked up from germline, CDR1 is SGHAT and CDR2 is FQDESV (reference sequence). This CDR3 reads CASSSPKVQRGHGTDTQYF. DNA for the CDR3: TGTGCCAGCAGCTCCCCAAAGGTCCAGCGCGGGCATGGCACAGATACGCAGTATTTT. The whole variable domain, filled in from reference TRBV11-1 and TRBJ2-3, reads EAEVAQSPRYKITEKSQAVAFWCDPISGHATLYWYRQILGQGPELLVQFQDESVVDDSQLPKDRFSAERLKGVDSTLKIQPAELGDSAMYLCASSSPKVQRGHGTDTQYFGPGTRLTVL.

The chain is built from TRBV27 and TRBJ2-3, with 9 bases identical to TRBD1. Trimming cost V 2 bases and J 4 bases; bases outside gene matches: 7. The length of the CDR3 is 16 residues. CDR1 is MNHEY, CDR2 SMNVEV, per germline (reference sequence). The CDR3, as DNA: TGTGCCAGCAGTTTAAGCGGGACAGGGAAGTCAGATACGCAGTATTTT. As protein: CASSLSGTGKSDTQYF.

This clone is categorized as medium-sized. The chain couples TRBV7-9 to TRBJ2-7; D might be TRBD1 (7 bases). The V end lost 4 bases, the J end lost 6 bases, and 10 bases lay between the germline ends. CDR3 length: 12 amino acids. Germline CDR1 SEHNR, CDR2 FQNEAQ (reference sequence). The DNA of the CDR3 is TGTGCCAGCAGCTACAGGGGAGGCGAGCAGTACTTC. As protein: CASSYRGGEQYF.

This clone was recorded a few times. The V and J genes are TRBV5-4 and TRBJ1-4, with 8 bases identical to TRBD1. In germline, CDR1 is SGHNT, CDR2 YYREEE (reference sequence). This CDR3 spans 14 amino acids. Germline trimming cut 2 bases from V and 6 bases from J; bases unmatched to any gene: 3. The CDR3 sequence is CASSFDRGYEKLFF. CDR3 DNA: TGTGCCAGCAGCTTTGACAGGGGATATGAAAAACTGTTTTTT.